The 25 T cell receptor beta chains reported below all come from one sample, sequenced in a study of molecular identifiers for immune sequencing clone quantification. MiXCR was run by TCRdb on the PCR reads, yielding one entry per CDR3 protein. The data contain about 300,000 distinct CDR3 sequences, about a fifth of them singletons. Sequencing used naive CD8+ T cells from blood, with Jurkat cell RNA spiked in. Subset specified: FACS-sorted CD8+CD4-CCR7+CD45RA+ naive T cells. The receptors were gathered from a human donor in good health. Some libraries in this study had Jurkat cell RNA spiked in.

This clonotype was seen ten or more times. This sequence joins TRBV7-9 and TRBJ2-3; no definite D call. V lost 3 bases and J 4 bases, leaving 5 bases between the germline ends. This CDR3 has 12 residues. Germline-derived CDR1 and CDR2 are SEHNR and FQNEAQ (reference sequence). For the CDR3, the DNA is TGTGCCAGCAGCTTCCCCTCAGATACGCAGTATTTT. It codes for CASSFPSDTQYF.

This clonotype appeared a few times. The CDR3 bases are TGTGCCAGCAGTCGAACAGGGACCGACGAGCAGTACTTC. Translated, it gives CASSRTGTDEQYF. The genes are TRBV6-5 and TRBJ2-7; weak D call: TRBD1 (6 bases). Germline CDR1 reads MNHEY; CDR2 reads SVGAGI. The CDR3 has 13 amino acids. V was trimmed by 5 bases and J by 5 bases, leaving 13 bases between them.

This clonotype has more than one count but fewer than ten. The chain recombines TRBV20-1 with TRBJ2-7; TRBD1 matches at 8 bases. The CDR3 has 14 amino acids. In germline, CDR1 is DFQATT, CDR2 SNEGSKA (reference sequence). With V trimmed by 4 bases and J by 0 bases, 5 bases remained unmatched. The CDR3, as DNA: TGCAGTGCTAATGACAGGGGCTCCTCCTACGAGCAGTACTTC. Amino acids: CSANDRGSSYEQYF.

This clonotype occurred many times. The chain links TRBV7-8 to TRBJ2-3; 9 bases are a match to TRBD1. The germline CDR1 and CDR2 sequences are SGHVS and FQNEAQ. With 5 bases clipped from V and 6 bases from J, the junction kept 12 bases outside the gene matches. The CDR3 loop spans 16 amino acids. CDR3 nucleotide sequence: TGTGCCAGCAGCCCACGGACAGGGGCCCTTATCGATACGCAGTATTTT. Protein product: CASSPRTGALIDTQYF.

Concerning this clonotype itself: At one end the junction does not follow the germline gene, possibly because of a read error. The chain couples TRBV11-2 to TRBJ2-3; the D call may be TRBD1 or TRBD2 (6 bases each). The CDR3 runs 15 residues. Germline V gene data show CDR1 as SGHAT and CDR2 as FQNNGV. The CDR3 region has the DNA TGTGCCGGCAGCTTAGGGGGAGGCCGGGGGGATACGCAGTATTTT. It codes for CAGSLGGGRGDTQYF.

This clonotype showed up many times. This sequence joins TRBV6-2 or TRBV6-3 and TRBJ2-1; 9 positions match TRBD2. The germline V gene has CDR1 MNHEY and CDR2 SVGEGT. V was pared by 6 bases and J by 9 bases, with 12 bases of the junction left unmatched. The CDR3 contains 15 residues. CDR3 region: CASSILAGSYGEQFF. The CDR3 DNA follows: TGTGCCAGCAGCATTCTAGCGGGATCATATGGTGAGCAGTTCTTC.

The V call is TRBV6-2 or TRBV6-3, the J call TRBJ2-3, with D unresolved. Trimming stripped 1 base from V and 1 base from J, with 12 bases between. Per germline, CDR1 MNHEY and CDR2 SVGEGT. This CDR3 has 16 residues. Here the CDR3 reads CASSYFRAGGTDTQYF. In nucleotides, the CDR3 is TGTGCCAGCAGTTACTTTCGGGCAGGTGGCACAGATACGCAGTATTTT.

This clonotype was seen repeatedly, ten times or more. V usage is TRBV7-6 and J usage is TRBJ1-4, with unresolved D. Trimming stripped 2 bases from V and 6 bases from J, with 13 bases between. This CDR3 comprises 15 residues. Germline values: CDR1 SGHVS, CDR2 FNYEAQ. CDR3 region: CASSLLEGGHEKLFF. For the CDR3, the DNA is TGTGCCAGCAGCTTACTGGAGGGAGGACATGAAAAACTGTTTTTT. Full variable domain (remainder filled in from reference TRBV7-6 and TRBJ1-4): GAGVSQSPRYKVTKRGQDVALRCDPISGHVSLYWYRQALGQGPEFLTYFNYEAQQDKSGLPNDRFSAERPEGSISTLTIQRTEQRDSAMYRCASSLLEGGHEKLFFGSGTQLSVL.

This clonotype has ten or more counts. The V call is TRBV27, the J call TRBJ1-1, with a weak D call TRBD1 (6 bases). CDR3 length: 13 amino acids. Germline V gene data show CDR1 as MNHEY and CDR2 as SMNVEV (reference sequence). The V gene lost 8 bases and the J gene lost 4 bases, with 14 bases spanning the gap. CDR3 loop: CASSLQGPTEAFF. The CDR3 DNA follows: TGTGCCAGCTCTTTACAGGGACCCACTGAAGCTTTCTTT.

This clonotype was seen ten or more times. The genes are TRBV5-1 and TRBJ2-7; the D is unclear. V lost 2 bases, J lost 6 bases, and 6 bases lay in between. In germline, CDR1 is SGHRS, CDR2 YFSETQ. The CDR3 is 11 amino acids. The CDR3 protein is CASSFSSEQYF. The CDR3 DNA is TGCGCCAGCAGCTTCTCTTCCGAGCAGTACTTC.

Of note for this clonotype: A much more abundant neighbour one base away suggests this may be a read error. The rearrangement joins TRBV30 to TRBJ2-1; tentatively, D is TRBD1 (7 bases). This CDR3 spans 13 amino acids. Trimming left V 4 bases short and J 9 bases short, with 16 bases between. Germline lookup yields CDR1 GTSNPN and CDR2 SVGIG (reference sequence). The CDR3 spells CAWNWQGGGEQFF. The CDR3 DNA reads as TGTGCCTGGAACTGGCAGGGGGGCGGTGAGCAGTTCTTC.

This clonotype was seen a few times. CDR3 nucleotides: TGCAGTGCTAGACCTGGACTAGCGAGCTACAATGAGCAGTTCTTC. The encoded protein is CSARPGLASYNEQFF. This rearrangement joins TRBV20-1 to TRBJ2-1; 9 positions agree with TRBD2. Germline assignment: CDR1 DFQATT and CDR2 SNEGSKA (reference sequence). V shed 2 bases and J 3 bases; nucleotides not matched to a gene: 5. This CDR3 contains 15 residues.

In this sample, this clonotype turned up a few times. The J gene is TRBJ2-1, the V gene TRBV7-2; D might be TRBD1 (5 bases). CDR3 length equals 14 residues. Trimming pared 1 base from V and 2 bases from J, leaving 6 bases between. Germline CDR1 is SGHTA and CDR2 is FQGNSA. The CDR3, as DNA: TGTGCCAGCAGCTTAGTGGACACCTACAATGAGCAGTTCTTC. Translation: CASSLVDTYNEQFF. The full variable domain, rest sourced from reference TRBV7-2 and TRBJ2-1, is GAGVSQSPSNKVTEKGKDVELRCDPISGHTALYWYRQSLGQGLEFLIYFQGNSAPDKSGLPSDRFSAERTGGSVSTLTIQRTQQEDSAVYLCASSLVDTYNEQFFGPGTRLTVL.

Concerning this clonotype: The CDR3 does not close with the conserved phenylalanine or tryptophan, likely indicating a read error. The chain employs TRBV7-9 and TRBJ1-6; D gene ambiguous. V was clipped by 5 bases and J by 1 base, with 9 bases between them. CDR3 length equals 15 residues. Germline loops: CDR1 SEHNR, CDR2 FQNEAQ (reference sequence). The chain's CDR3 is CASSPTLSYNSPLHL. In DNA, the CDR3 is TGTGCCAGCAGCCCAACTTTATCCTATAATTCACCCCTCCACCTT.

This clonotype occurred many times. The V and J genes are TRBV7-9 and TRBJ1-5; no definite D call. The length of the CDR3 is 14 residues. V was shortened by 4 bases and J by 0 bases, with 7 bases between the two germline ends. Germline CDR1 reads SEHNR; CDR2 reads FQNEAQ (reference sequence). Here the CDR3 DNA reads TGTGCCAGCAGCTCTTCCACTAGCAATCAGCCCCAGCATTTT. It yields the protein CASSSSTSNQPQHF.

This clonotype was detected ten times or more. The gene calls are TRBV27 and TRBJ2-5; TRBD1 matches at 7 bases. Looked up from germline, CDR1 is MNHEY and CDR2 is SMNVEV (reference sequence). The J segment lost 1 base and the V segment lost 4 bases, leaving 9 bases of the junction unmatched. The length of the CDR3 is 16 residues. The CDR3 sequence: CASSSLTRTGQETQYF. DNA for the CDR3: TGTGCCAGCAGTTCACTAACCCGGACAGGCCAAGAGACCCAGTACTTC.

This clonotype appeared many times. The V gene is TRBV7-2, the J gene TRBJ2-7, with D possibly TRBD2 on 6 matching bases. V lost 0 bases and J 3 bases, leaving 9 bases between the germline ends. The CDR3 runs to 14 residues. In germline, CDR1 is SGHTA, CDR2 FQGNSA. Written as DNA, the CDR3 is TGTGCCAGCAGCTTAGCCACGGACTACTACGAGCAGTACTTC. Translation gives CASSLATDYYEQYF. Full variable domain (outside the CDR3, taken from reference TRBV7-2 and TRBJ2-7): GAGVSQSPSNKVTEKGKDVELRCDPISGHTALYWYRQSLGQGLEFLIYFQGNSAPDKSGLPSDRFSAERTGGSVSTLTIQRTQQEDSAVYLCASSLATDYYEQYFGPGTRLTVT.

With respect to this clonotype: This sequence may be a read error, since a much larger clone differs from it by one base. The V gene is TRBV7-9, the J gene TRBJ1-1, with D uncertain. From germline, CDR1 is SEHNR and CDR2 FQNEAQ (reference sequence). The CDR3 runs 14 residues. Trimming removed 7 bases from V and 3 bases from J, with 15 bases in between. CDR3 loop: CASTSQGEDTEAFF. The CDR3 coding sequence is TGTGCCAGCACCTCACAAGGAGAGGACACTGAAGCTTTCTTT.

In this sample, this clonotype turned up many times. The genes are TRBV11-2 and TRBJ2-1, with D unclear. The CDR3 consists of 11 residues. The germline V and J ends were trimmed by 6 bases and 6 bases, with 6 bases remaining between them. Germline CDR1 is SGHAT and CDR2 is FQNNGV. Here the CDR3 reads CASSLFNEQFF. The CDR3 bases are TGTGCCAGCAGTTTATTCAATGAGCAGTTCTTC.

This clonotype was seen repeatedly, ten times or more. This sequence joins TRBV7-9 and TRBJ1-5, with TRBD1 matching over 7 bases. CDR3 size: 14 residues. Germline lookup yields CDR1 SEHNR and CDR2 FQNEAQ (reference sequence). The V gene end was trimmed by 5 bases and the J gene end by 4 bases; junction bases not matched to a gene: 5. The chain's CDR3 is CASSHRDSNQPQHF. The CDR3 nucleotides read TGTGCCAGCAGCCACCGGGACAGTAATCAGCCCCAGCATTTT.

This rearrangement joins TRBV7-9 to TRBJ2-7; possibly TRBD1 or TRBD2 for D (6 bases each). Trimming shortened V by 5 bases and J by 1 base, and 15 bases separated the two germline ends. The germline CDR1 and CDR2 sequences are SEHNR and FQNEAQ (reference sequence). The CDR3 is 15 amino acids. The CDR3 region is CASSPVGGRSYEQYF. DNA for the CDR3: TGTGCCAGCAGCCCCGTAGGGGGGAGATCCTACGAGCAGTACTTC.

This clonotype was observed at least ten times. The chain links TRBV6-2 or TRBV6-3 to TRBJ1-5, with TRBD1 as a possible D gene (5 bases). Trimming removed 8 bases from V and 4 bases from J, with 18 bases in between. Germline-derived CDR1 and CDR2 are MNHEY and SVGEGT. This CDR3 spans 15 amino acids. The CDR3 loop reads CASDEVGGGNQPQHF. Written as DNA, the CDR3 is TGTGCCAGCGACGAGGTTGGGGGGGGGAATCAGCCCCAGCATTTT.

This clonotype occurred many times. This rearrangement joins TRBV4-1 to TRBJ2-2; the match to TRBD2 covers 7 bases. The CDR3 consists of 16 residues. Germline CDR1 MGHRA, CDR2 YSYEKL. The V segment lost 3 bases and the J segment 5 bases; nucleotides outside the gene matches: 9. The chain's CDR3 is CASSQERGPGTGELFF. The CDR3 DNA sequence: TGCGCCAGCAGCCAGGAGCGGGGCCCCGGGACCGGGGAGCTGTTTTTT.

The chain links TRBV27 to TRBJ2-5, with D possibly TRBD1 on 5 matching bases. Germline V gene lookup returns CDR1 MNHEY and CDR2 SMNVEV (reference sequence). V was trimmed by 3 bases and J by 4 bases, leaving 9 bases between them. The CDR3 sequence is 13 residues long. CDR3 region: CASSFRQGETQYF. The CDR3 DNA sequence: TGTGCCAGCAGTTTCCGGCAGGGAGAGACCCAGTACTTC.

As to this clonotype: Relative to the germline gene, one junction end is altered; a read error may explain this. The chain couples TRBV7-9 to TRBJ1-1; TRBD1 might be the D (5 bases). CDR1 and CDR2 from the germline V gene are SEHNR and FQNEAQ (reference sequence). The CDR3 covers 14 residues. CDR3 residues: CASRGAISDTETFF. DNA for the CDR3: TGTGCCAGCAGGGGAGCAATTTCGGACACTGAAACTTTCTTT.